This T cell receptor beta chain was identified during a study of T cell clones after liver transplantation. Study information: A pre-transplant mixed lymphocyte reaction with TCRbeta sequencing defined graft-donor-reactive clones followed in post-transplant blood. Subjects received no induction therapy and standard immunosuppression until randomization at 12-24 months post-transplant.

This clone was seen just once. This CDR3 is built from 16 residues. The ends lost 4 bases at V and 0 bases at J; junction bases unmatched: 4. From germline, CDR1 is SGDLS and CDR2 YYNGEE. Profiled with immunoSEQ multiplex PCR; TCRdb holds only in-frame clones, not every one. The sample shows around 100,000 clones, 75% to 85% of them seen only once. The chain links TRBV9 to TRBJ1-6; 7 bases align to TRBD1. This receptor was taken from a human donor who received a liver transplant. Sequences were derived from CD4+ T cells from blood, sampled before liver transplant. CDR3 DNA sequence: TGTGCCAGCAGCTCGACAGGGAACTCCTATAATTCACCCCTCCACTTT. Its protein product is CASSSTGNSYNSPLHF. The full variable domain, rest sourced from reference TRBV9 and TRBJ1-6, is DSGVTQTPKHLITATGQRVTLRCSPRSGDLSVYWYQQSLDQGLQFLIQYYNGEERAKGNILERFSAQQFPDLHSELNLSSLELGDSALYFCASSSTGNSYNSPLHFGNGTRLTVT.